These 21 T cell receptor beta chains were all obtained from the same sample, sequenced in a study of regulatory T cells in long-lasting Graves disease. Construction of the TCR beta libraries employed iRepertoire HTBI primers in conjunction with Arm-PCR of CDR3 regions. TCRdb recomputed calls from the multiplex PCR reads with MiXCR, one row per CDR3 protein. The sample lists 440,000 or so distinct CDR3 sequences, approximately 15% occurring once. The sample's time point: newly diagnosed GD, antithyroid drugs for less than 3 months. Following extraction of RNA from PBMCs, that RNA was used to make the TCR library. These sequences were also reported in another study, on T cells in Graves' hyperthyroidism and ophthalmopathy.

Here the sequenced sample was peripheral blood mononuclear cells (PBMCs), taken at new diagnosis, from a patient treated with antithyroid drugs. The receptors were gathered from a woman under 40 with Graves disease.

In this sample, this clonotype turned up many times. This chain joins TRBV11-1 and TRBJ2-1, with D unresolved. Per the germline V gene, CDR1 is SGHAT and CDR2 is FQDESV (reference sequence). Trimming removed 3 bases at V and 3 bases at J, with 9 bases between. The CDR3 runs to 14 residues. The CDR3 loop is CASSFARNYNEQFF. Here the CDR3 DNA reads TGTGCCAGCAGCTTTGCCCGAAACTACAATGAGCAGTTCTTC.

V gene TRBV28 combines with J gene TRBJ2-1; D is undetermined. The V end lost 3 bases, the J end lost 5 bases, and 8 bases lay between the germline ends. The CDR3 consists of 13 residues. The germline CDR1 and CDR2 sequences are MDHEN and SYDVKM. CDR3 in amino acids: CASSLRHHNEQFF. In DNA, the CDR3 is TGTGCCAGCAGTTTGAGACACCACAATGAGCAGTTCTTC.

This chain connects TRBV15 to TRBJ2-6; no firm D call. Germline V gene sequence: CDR1 LNHNV, CDR2 YYDKDF (reference sequence). CDR3 length equals 13 residues. V lost 5 bases and J lost 5, with 7 bases in between. For the CDR3, the DNA is TGTGCCACCAGCGTTGCCCGGGCCAACGTCCTGACTTTC. It codes for CATSVARANVLTF.

This chain links TRBV3-1 with TRBJ1-1; TRBD1 aligns across 10 bases. Germline CDR1 and CDR2: LGHDT and YNNKEL (reference sequence). This CDR3 region has 17 residues. Trimming cost V 3 bases and J 3 bases; bases outside gene matches: 10. The CDR3 DNA is TGTGCCAGCAGCCACCTAGGCGGGACAGGGGTCCACACTGAAGCTTTCTTT. It translates to CASSHLGGTGVHTEAFF.

The table lists this clonotype with many counts. This sequence joins TRBV28 and TRBJ2-7, with TRBD1 matching over 7 bases. CDR1 is MDHEN, CDR2 SYDVKM, per germline. With 5 bases clipped from V and 0 bases from J, the junction kept 4 bases outside the gene matches. This CDR3 is 14 amino acids long. The DNA for the CDR3 is TGTGCCAGCAGTAAGACAGGGAACTCCTACGAGCAGTACTTC. Its translation is CASSKTGNSYEQYF.

V and J are TRBV15 and TRBJ2-7, with 9 bases matching TRBD1. The CDR3 totals 15 residues. CDR1 LNHNV and CDR2 YYDKDF come from the germline V gene (reference sequence). V dropped 3 bases and J dropped 5; count of bases not matched to a gene: 8. CDR3 amino acids: CATSSKPGQGHEQYF. The CDR3 coding sequence is TGTGCCACCAGCAGTAAACCGGGACAGGGCCACGAGCAGTACTTC. The full variable domain, its missing parts supplied by reference TRBV15 and TRBJ2-7, is DAMVIQNPRYQVTQFGKPVTLSCSQTLNHNVMYWYQQKSSQAPKLLFHYYDKDFNNEADTPDNFQSRRPNTSFCFLDIRSPGLGDTAMYLCATSSKPGQGHEQYFGPGTRLTVT.

This clonotype was picked up a small number of times. The V call is TRBV7-2, the J call TRBJ1-6; 7 bases map to TRBD1. Germline loops: CDR1 SGHTA, CDR2 FQGNSA. V was clipped by 4 bases and J by 14 bases; unmatched bases: 14. The CDR3 totals 15 residues. CDR3 region: CASSSYSGQPFTLHF. DNA for the CDR3: TGTGCCAGCAGCTCGTACTCGGGACAGCCCTTCACCCTCCACTTT. Complete variable domain (other parts from reference TRBV7-2 and TRBJ1-6): GAGVSQSPSNKVTEKGKDVELRCDPISGHTALYWYRQSLGQGLEFLIYFQGNSAPDKSGLPSDRFSAERTGGSVSTLTIQRTQQEDSAVYLCASSSYSGQPFTLHFGNGTRLTVT.

On this clonotype: A read error may explain this, as a much larger clone is one base away. V and J are TRBV2 and TRBJ1-1; D might be TRBD1 (5 bases). The CDR3 is 15 residues long. V shed 1 base and J shed 6 bases, with 15 bases lying between them. The germline gives CDR1 SNHLY, CDR2 FYNNEI. The CDR3 region has the DNA TGTGCCAGCAGTGAAGTAGACAGAAGTGGGGCTGAAGCTTTCTTT. Translation gives CASSEVDRSGAEAFF.

This clonotype has a count of ten or more. The chain joins TRBV27 to TRBJ1-6; 7 bases match TRBD1. The trim removed 7 bases at V and 7 bases at J, leaving 10 bases unmatched. The CDR3 extends over 15 amino acids. Per the germline V gene, CDR1 is MNHEY and CDR2 is SMNVEV (reference sequence). CDR3 amino acids: CASTPTPGQNSPLHF. The CDR3 DNA is TGTGCCAGCACGCCCACCCCGGGACAGAATTCACCCCTCCACTTT.

On this clonotype itself: A much larger clonotype is one base distant, so this may be a read error. The chain links TRBV18 to TRBJ2-1; D call uncertain. The V and J ends lost 3 bases and 13 bases respectively, with 19 bases between them. The CDR3 has 14 residues. Germline CDR1 KGHSH, CDR2 LQKENI. The CDR3 region has the DNA TGTGCCAGCTCACCTCCCAGTATCCAAGAGACCCAGTTCTTC. This gives the protein CASSPPSIQETQFF.

This clonotype was detected many times. The chain combines TRBV18 with TRBJ1-2; no clear D gene. Germline CDR1 and CDR2: KGHSH and LQKENI. CDR3 length: 14 amino acids. V was shortened by 5 bases and J by 2 bases, with 12 bases between the two germline ends. This CDR3 reads CASSSNPQNYGYTF. The CDR3 DNA reads as TGTGCCAGCTCATCGAATCCGCAGAACTATGGCTACACCTTC.

As to this clonotype: It may be a read error: a sequence one base away is much more abundant. Lacking the conserved final phenylalanine or tryptophan, this CDR3 likely reflects a read error. The limits of the CDR3 on the DNA are not certain, so only TCRdb's listed CDR3 is given. The chain links TRBV3-1 to TRBJ2-7; the tabulated D call, TRBD2, remains unverified against the DNA. Germline V CDR1 and CDR2: LGHDT, YNNKEL (reference sequence). The length of the CDR3 is 14 amino acids, counting both ends. The CDR3 reads CASSQDSPGGPRYL.

This clonotype was seen at least ten times. The gene calls are TRBV11-2 and TRBJ2-5; tentative D call: TRBD2 (5 bases). Germline V CDR1 and CDR2: SGHAT, FQNNGV. The CDR3 has 15 amino acids. V was shortened by 1 base and J by 2 bases, with 11 bases between the two germline ends. The CDR3 DNA reads as TGTGCCAGCAGCTTAGTAGTTAGCGCTCAAGAGACCCAGTACTTC. The encoded protein is CASSLVVSAQETQYF. The variable domain in full, with the rest retrieved from reference TRBV11-2 and TRBJ2-5, is EAGVAQSPRYKIIEKRQSVAFWCNPISGHATLYWYQQILGQGPKLLIQFQNNGVVDDSQLPKDRFSAERLKGVDSTLKIQPAKLEDSAVYLCASSLVVSAQETQYFGPGTRLLVL.

The chain carries TRBV25-1 and TRBJ2-2; D might be TRBD1 (6 bases). Per germline, CDR1 MGHDK and CDR2 SYGVNS. Trimming took off 9 bases at V and 1 base at J, with 12 bases between the two ends. This CDR3 comprises 14 residues. CDR3 in DNA: TGTGCCAGTGCCCCGGGACAGAACACCGGGGAGCTGTTTTTT. Protein sequence: CASAPGQNTGELFF.

The rearrangement links TRBV4-1 to TRBJ2-7; the match to TRBD2 covers 8 bases. The CDR3 is 15 residues long. CDR1 and CDR2 (germline): MGHRA, YSYEKL. Trimming took 1 base from V and 4 from J; bases not matched to a gene: 6. CDR3 DNA sequence: TGCGCCAGCAGCCAAGGGCGAGCGGGAGCGTACGAGCAGTACTTC. It is translated as CASSQGRAGAYEQYF.

This clonotype was counted between two and nine times. The J gene is TRBJ1-2, the V gene TRBV2; a weak D match, TRBD1 (5 bases). This CDR3 is 16 amino acids long. Germline V lookup: CDR1 SNHLY, CDR2 FYNNEI. The V and J ends lost 7 bases and 3 bases respectively, with 21 bases between them. CDR3 bases: TGTGCCAGCACTCCAAGTGAAACCCAGGGAGACTATGGCTACACCTTC. It codes for CASTPSETQGDYGYTF.

This clonotype was recorded a few times. This sequence joins TRBV9 and TRBJ2-1; 14 positions agree with TRBD2. Trimming cost V 3 bases and J 9 bases; bases outside gene matches: 5. CDR1 and CDR2 from the germline V gene are SGDLS and YYNGEE. The CDR3 is 15 residues long. CDR3 nucleotides: TGTGCCAGCAGCGGGGGACTAGCGGGAGCGGGTGAGCAGTTCTTC. Protein sequence: CASSGGLAGAGEQFF. Filled out from reference TRBV9 and TRBJ2-1, the complete variable domain reads DSGVTQTPKHLITATGQRVTLRCSPRSGDLSVYWYQQSLDQGLQFLIQYYNGEERAKGNILERFSAQQFPDLHSELNLSSLELGDSALYFCASSGGLAGAGEQFFGPGTRLTVL.

This clonotype showed up just a few times. The rearrangement uses TRBV4-1 and TRBJ1-2; D gene unclear. Germline CDR1 and CDR2: MGHRA and YSYEKL. The V and J ends lost 2 bases and 5 bases respectively, with 12 bases between them. This CDR3 contains 14 residues. CDR3 nucleotides: TGCGCCAGCAGCCAACGGCCAGAACCTTATGGCTACACCTTC. It translates to CASSQRPEPYGYTF.

The V gene is TRBV7-9, the J gene TRBJ1-4, with unresolved D. The CDR3 is 15 residues long. CDR1 is SEHNR, CDR2 FQNEAQ, per germline (reference sequence). Trimming took off 5 bases at V and 7 bases at J, with 17 bases between the two ends. The CDR3 nucleotides read TGTGCCAGCAGCCCCCCGCAGACCACTGGTGAAAAACTGTTTTTT. Amino acid sequence: CASSPPQTTGEKLFF. Combining the CDR3 with reference TRBV7-9 and TRBJ1-4 gives the whole variable domain DTGVSQNPRHKITKRGQNVTFRCDPISEHNRLYWYRQTLGQGPEFLTYFQNEAQLEKSRLLSDRFSAERPKGSFSTLEIQRTEQGDSAMYLCASSPPQTTGEKLFFGSGTQLSVL.

This clonotype was detected a few times. The chain combines TRBV12-3 or TRBV12-4 with TRBJ1-2; 12 nucleotides match TRBD1. With 5 bases clipped from V and 8 bases from J, the junction kept 9 bases outside the gene matches. The CDR3 spans 15 residues. The CDR3 here is CASSVPGQGARGYTF. The CDR3 region has the DNA TGTGCCAGCAGTGTACCGGGACAGGGGGCGCGGGGCTACACCTTC.

This clonotype was picked up many times. The chain has TRBV18 and TRBJ1-4, with D hard to call. The length of the CDR3 is 12 residues. The V gene's germline CDR1 is KGHSH and CDR2 LQKENI. Trimming cost V 2 bases and J 2 bases, with 0 bases left between them. CDR3 sequence (DNA): TGTGCCAGCTCACCAACTAATGAAAAACTGTTTTTT. Amino acid sequence: CASSPTNEKLFF.